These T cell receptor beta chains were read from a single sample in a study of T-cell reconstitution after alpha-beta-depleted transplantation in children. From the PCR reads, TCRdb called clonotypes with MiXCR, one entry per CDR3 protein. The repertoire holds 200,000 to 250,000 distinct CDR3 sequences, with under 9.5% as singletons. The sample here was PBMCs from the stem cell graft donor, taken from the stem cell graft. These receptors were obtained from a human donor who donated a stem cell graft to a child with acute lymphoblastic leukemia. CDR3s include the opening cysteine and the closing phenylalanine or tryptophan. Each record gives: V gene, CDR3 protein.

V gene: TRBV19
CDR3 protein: CASEFRAGDGYTF

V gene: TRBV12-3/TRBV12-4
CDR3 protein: CASAPRLAGGRSGVTGELFF

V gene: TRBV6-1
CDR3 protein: CASSPGQHSGSPLHF

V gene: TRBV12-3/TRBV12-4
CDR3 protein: CASSRGRSNQPQHF

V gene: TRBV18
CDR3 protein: CASSRTTGAPGANVLTF

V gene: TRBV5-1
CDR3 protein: CASSLSSEQPYEQYF

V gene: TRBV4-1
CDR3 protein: CASSQSLGNTEAFF

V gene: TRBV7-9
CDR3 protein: CASSSRPVF

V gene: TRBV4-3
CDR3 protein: CASSQDSWQANYGYTF

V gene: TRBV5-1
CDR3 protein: CASSSGTPQGETQYF

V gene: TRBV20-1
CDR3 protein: CCARADRDGYTF

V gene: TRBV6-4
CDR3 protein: CASSEGTGRLEQFF

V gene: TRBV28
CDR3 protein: CASSPRHTDTQYF

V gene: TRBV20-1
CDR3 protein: CSARPPGLGNTEAFF

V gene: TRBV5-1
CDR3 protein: CASSSTVGIRRYTDTQYF

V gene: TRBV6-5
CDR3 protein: CASSYTTGEDQPQHF

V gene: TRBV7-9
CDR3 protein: CASSADRGRTDTQYF

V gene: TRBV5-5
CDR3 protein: CASSLVATDYGYTF